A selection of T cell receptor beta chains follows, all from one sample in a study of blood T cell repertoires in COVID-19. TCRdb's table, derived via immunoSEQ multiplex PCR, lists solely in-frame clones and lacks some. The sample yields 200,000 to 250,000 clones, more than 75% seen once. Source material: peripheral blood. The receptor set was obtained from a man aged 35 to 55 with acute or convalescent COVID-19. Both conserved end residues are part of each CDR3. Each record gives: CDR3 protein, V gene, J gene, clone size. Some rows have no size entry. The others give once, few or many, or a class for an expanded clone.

CASTHGQGYGYTF	TRBV28	TRBJ1-2	NA
CASSSEELYGYTF	TRBV19	TRBJ1-2	NA
CASSLGPTGGGYTF	TRBV13	TRBJ1-2	once
CASSLESAPPNTEAFF	TRBV3-1/TRBV3-2	TRBJ1-1	NA
CASSSDRYNEQFF	TRBV25-1	TRBJ2-1	NA
CASSLVSGTTQGDTQYF	TRBV11-2	TRBJ2-3	NA
CASSSGGNEQFF	TRBV6-2/TRBV6-3	TRBJ2-1	NA
CASSWDRGPTEAFF	TRBV5-4	TRBJ1-1	NA
CAISPTSGGLSRYNEQFF	TRBV10-3	TRBJ2-1	NA
CASSPQRGGLNTEAFF	TRBV9	TRBJ1-1	NA
CASSEWGGQERFF	TRBV6-1	TRBJ2-1	NA
CASMRDTGELFF	TRBV2	TRBJ2-2	NA
CASRSGQAGEKLFF	TRBV6-5	TRBJ1-4	once
CAIVTGPGNTIYF	TRBV10-3	TRBJ1-3	once
CASSWDRAGEQYF	TRBV5-4	TRBJ2-7	NA
CASSLPGQGSYGYTF	TRBV28	TRBJ1-2	NA
CASRWTGTVNEAFF	TRBV28	TRBJ1-1	once
CASSPGQDYSPLHF	TRBV6-5	TRBJ1-6	NA
CASGWDRGRGNTEAFF	TRBV19	TRBJ1-1	NA
CASSSGQGLGETQYF	TRBV11-2	TRBJ2-5	NA
CASSRRRTDNEKLFF	TRBV23-1	TRBJ1-4	NA
CASSLSGTGAGELFF	TRBV27	TRBJ2-2	NA
CASSFRVSTPEAFF	TRBV5-6	TRBJ1-1	few
CASSYGQGDTQYF	TRBV6-5	TRBJ2-3	NA
CASSEVLNTEAFF	TRBV2	TRBJ1-1	NA
CASSLSATYEQYF	TRBV7-2	TRBJ2-7	few
CSVEGQGTYEQYF	TRBV29-1	TRBJ2-7	once
CASSPVGQAGNTIYF	TRBV18	TRBJ1-3	NA
CASRAGTPSYEQYF	TRBV28	TRBJ2-7	NA
CASSLGTGEGNQPQHF	TRBV5-1	TRBJ1-5	NA
CASSIGGRGTEAFF	TRBV19	TRBJ1-1	NA
CATPREGLGEQYF	TRBV25-1	TRBJ2-7	NA
CASSSPTRHTQYF	TRBV5-4	TRBJ2-3	NA
CASSQDTVRTREAFF	TRBV14	TRBJ1-1	NA
CASSRGQLEAFF	TRBV6-2/TRBV6-3	TRBJ1-1	once
CASKTVQYYGYTF	TRBV2	TRBJ1-2	once
CASSFVQGALETQYF	TRBV7-9	TRBJ2-5	NA
CASRLRNTEAFF	TRBV25-1	TRBJ1-1	NA
CASSFRQGNTEAFF	TRBV6-6	TRBJ1-1	NA
CASSDVGFTEAFF	TRBV2	TRBJ1-1	NA
CASSQEAGTIADLGYGYTF	TRBV4-2	TRBJ1-2	once
CASSLDMGAGRGYTF	TRBV7-2	TRBJ1-2	few
CATSRDGDAYEQYF	TRBV15	TRBJ2-7	NA
CASSLGQYNSPLHF	TRBV19	TRBJ1-6	NA
CASSQTGVFNQPQHF	TRBV18	TRBJ1-5	NA
CASGLWTGGANYGYTF	TRBV12-5	TRBJ1-2	NA
CASRPAGGTEAFF	TRBV3-1/TRBV3-2	TRBJ1-1	NA